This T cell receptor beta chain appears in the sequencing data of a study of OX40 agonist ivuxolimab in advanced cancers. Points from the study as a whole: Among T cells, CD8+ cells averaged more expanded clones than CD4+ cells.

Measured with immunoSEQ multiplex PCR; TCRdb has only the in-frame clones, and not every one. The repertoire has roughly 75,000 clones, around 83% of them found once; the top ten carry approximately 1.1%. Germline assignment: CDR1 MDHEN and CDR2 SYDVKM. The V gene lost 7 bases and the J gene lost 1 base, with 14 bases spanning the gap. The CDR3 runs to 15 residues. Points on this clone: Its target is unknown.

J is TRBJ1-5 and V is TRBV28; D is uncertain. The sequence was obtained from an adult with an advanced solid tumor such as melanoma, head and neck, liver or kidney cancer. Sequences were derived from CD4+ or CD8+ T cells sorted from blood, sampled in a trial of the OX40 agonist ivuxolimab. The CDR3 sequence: CASNGGSGSNQPQHF. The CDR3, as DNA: TGTGCCAGCAATGGTGGCTCGGGGAGCAATCAGCCCCAGCATTTT.